This T cell receptor beta chain was retrieved from a study of blood T cell repertoires in COVID-19. On the study more broadly: Both acute and convalescent COVID-19 samples were obtained from the United States, Italy and Spain. Nucleic acid was either cDNA or gDNA, and it came from T cells, B-cell-depleted T cells, or PBMCs.

Original processing methods: Amplification of reference gene primers was used by the study to estimate nucleated cell counts. Assay used: immunoSEQ multiplex PCR; TCRdb lists only in-frame clones, some missing. From that table come the V and J calls and clone size; the DNA was used to work out D and trimming. The sample records around 91,000 clones, roughly 78% being singletons. Germline CDR1 and CDR2: MNHEY and SVGAGI. This CDR3 has 15 amino acids. The trim removed 6 bases at V and 4 bases at J, leaving 10 bases unmatched. What was sequenced was peripheral blood. The genes are TRBV6-5 and TRBJ2-7; 9 bases map to TRBD1. This TCR was recovered from an elderly woman with active or convalescent COVID-19. The CDR3 coding sequence is TGTGCCAGCAGCCTAGCCGGGACAGGGTTTTACGAGCAGTACTTC. It translates to CASSLAGTGFYEQYF.